The rows below give T cell receptor beta chains drawn from one sample of a study of blood T cell repertoires in COVID-19. TCRdb's table, derived via immunoSEQ multiplex PCR, lists solely in-frame clones and lacks some. The profile shows tens of thousands of clones, 89% of them singletons. The sample consisted of peripheral blood. The source is a man over 45 with COVID-19, enrolled during active disease. CDR3s include the opening cysteine and the closing phenylalanine or tryptophan. Each record gives: clone size, J gene, V gene, D gene, CDR3 protein, CDR3 DNA. The D gene is left open where the match is weak. Only some rows state a clone size, as once, few, many or a class for expanded clones.

.	TRBJ2-1	TRBV6-5	TRBD2	CASTQSGGAYNEQFF	TGTGCCAGCACCCAGAGCGGGGGGGCCTACAATGAGCAGTTCTTC
.	TRBJ1-6	TRBV19	TRBD1	CASSERTGNSPLHF	TGTGCCAGTAGTGAGAGGACAGGGAATTCACCCCTCCACTTT
.	TRBJ1-5	TRBV10-2	.	CASRGTRNSGDQHF	TGCGCCAGCCGTGGGACCCGAAACTCAGGGGACCAGCATTTT
few	TRBJ1-2	TRBV19	TRBD1	CASSTLTGGDYGYTF	TGTGCCAGTAGTACCCTCACAGGGGGGGACTATGGCTACACCTTC
.	TRBJ1-1	TRBV5-4	.	CASRKGQSNTEAFF	TGTGCCAGTCGCAAGGGACAAAGCAACACTGAAGCTTTCTTT
.	TRBJ1-3	TRBV18	.	CASDSGSGNTIYF	TGTGCCAGCGACAGTGGCTCTGGAAACACCATATATTTT
.	TRBJ2-7	TRBV10-1	.	CASSGADRPYEQYF	TGCGCCAGCAGTGGCGCCGACAGGCCCTACGAGCAGTACTTC
.	TRBJ1-2	TRBV18	TRBD1	CASSPLGGEYGYTF	TGTGCCAGCTCACCGTTAGGGGGCGAGTATGGCTACACCTTC
.	TRBJ2-2	TRBV15	TRBD1	CATSRPGTVKSRTGELFF	TGTGCCACCAGCAGACCGGGGACAGTTAAAAGTCGCACCGGGGAGCTGTTTTTT
.	TRBJ1-1	TRBV14	.	CASSQDLTGKAFF	TGTGCCAGCAGCCAAGATTTAACAGGCAAAGCTTTCTTT
once	TRBJ1-2	TRBV4-2	TRBD1	CASSQDRNGYTF	TGTGCCAGCAGCCAGGACAGGAATGGCTACACCTTC
few	TRBJ1-1	TRBV6-2/TRBV6-3	.	CASSFSVNTEAFF	TGTGCCAGCAGTTTTTCGGTGAACACTGAAGCTTTCTTT
few	TRBJ1-1	TRBV2	TRBD1	CASRKTRGTGPMNTEAFF	TGTGCCAGCAGAAAAACGAGGGGGACAGGGCCCATGAACACTGAAGCTTTCTTT
.	TRBJ1-1	TRBV5-1	.	CASSLESADF	TGCGCCAGCAGCTTGGAGTCAGCGGATTTT
.	TRBJ2-3	TRBV2	TRBD1	CASSKQGTYTDTQYF	TGTGCCAGCAGCAAACAGGGGACCTACACAGATACGCAGTATTTT
.	TRBJ2-3	TRBV5-1	TRBD1	CASSSQRTGRTRVPTQYF	TGCGCCAGCAGCTCCCAGAGGACAGGGAGGACAAGGGTGCCTACGCAGTATTTT
.	TRBJ1-5	TRBV28	.	CATQGINSNQPQHF	TGTGCCACCCAGGGGATAAATAGCAATCAGCCCCAGCATTTT
.	TRBJ2-5	TRBV11-1	.	CASSLAPRGETQYF	TGTGCCAGCAGCTTAGCCCCGCGGGGCGAGACCCAGTACTTC
.	TRBJ1-3	TRBV7-9	.	CASSAHRSRGDGNTIYF	TGTGCCAGCAGCGCCCACCGGTCCAGGGGCGATGGAAACACCATATATTTT
.	TRBJ2-5	TRBV11-1	.	CASSNRLGLQETQYF	TGTGCCAGCAGCAACAGACTAGGGCTACAAGAGACCCAGTACTTC
.	TRBJ1-6	TRBV6-5	.	CASSIEQVSPLHF	TGTGCCAGCAGTATCGAACAGGTTTCACCCCTCCACTTT
.	TRBJ1-1	TRBV5-4	TRBD1	CASRKTGEYTEAFF	TGTGCCAGCAGGAAGACAGGGGAGTACACTGAAGCTTTCTTT
.	TRBJ2-7	TRBV28	.	CASSFGQNYEQYF	TGTGCCAGCAGTTTCGGACAGAACTACGAGCAGTACTTC
.	TRBJ1-5	TRBV4-2	.	CASSLWGTNQPQHF	TGTGCCAGCAGCCTCTGGGGCACCAATCAGCCCCAGCATTTT
few	TRBJ1-1	TRBV27	TRBD1	CATSTGMNTEAFF	TGTGCCACCTCGACAGGGATGAACACTGAAGCTTTCTTT
.	TRBJ1-2	TRBV10-3	.	CAISVQDGTFYGYTF	TGTGCCATCAGTGTCCAGGACGGGACATTCTATGGCTACACCTTC
.	TRBJ1-3	TRBV7-2	TRBD1	CASSFTGTGSGNTIYF	TGTGCCAGCAGCTTTACCGGGACAGGGTCTGGAAACACCATATATTTT
once	TRBJ2-5	TRBV9	.	CASSFQGLTYQETQYF	TGTGCCAGCAGCTTTCAGGGGCTCACGTACCAAGAGACCCAGTACTTC
.	TRBJ2-1	TRBV3-1/TRBV3-2	TRBD2	CASSTGTSGGQINEQFF	TGTGCCAGCAGCACCGGGACTAGCGGGGGGCAAATCAATGAGCAGTTCTTC
.	TRBJ2-7	TRBV14	.	CASSQDNIASVYEQYF	TGTGCCAGCAGCCAAGATAATATTGCTAGCGTCTACGAGCAGTACTTC
.	TRBJ1-4	TRBV7-8	.	CASSFRGESEKLFF	TGTGCCAGCAGTTTCAGGGGAGAGAGTGAAAAACTGTTTTTT
once	TRBJ2-1	TRBV7-9	TRBD2	CASSLAGERTFF	TGTGCCAGCAGTCTAGCGGGGGAGAGAACTTTCTTC
.	TRBJ2-7	TRBV20-1	TRBD2	CSASRLAEQYF	TGCAGTGCCTCCCGACTAGCAGAGCAGTACTTC
.	TRBJ1-3	TRBV5-1	.	CASSVTGTSGNTIYF	TGCGCCAGCAGCGTAACAGGGACCTCTGGAAACACCATATATTTT
.	TRBJ1-4	TRBV19	.	CASTQWGGNEKLFF	TGTGCCAGTACCCAGTGGGGGGGTAATGAAAAACTGTTTTTT
few	TRBJ1-3	TRBV6-5	.	CASRTDGSSGNTIYF	TGTGCCAGCAGGACCGATGGGAGCTCTGGAAACACCATATATTTT
.	TRBJ1-3	TRBV2	TRBD1	CASSAVTGAGNTIYF	TGTGCCAGCAGTGCCGTCACAGGGGCTGGAAACACCATATATTTT
once	TRBJ2-3	TRBV30	TRBD2	CAWSRLAGPSDTQYF	TGTGCCTGGAGTAGGCTAGCGGGGCCCTCAGATACGCAGTATTTT
.	TRBJ2-1	TRBV19	TRBD2	CASGTSVEQFF	TGTGCCAGCGGGACTAGCGTTGAGCAGTTCTTC
.	TRBJ1-2	TRBV7-9	TRBD1	CASSLARQGTYGYTF	TGTGCCAGCAGCTTAGCACGACAGGGGACCTATGGCTACACCTTC
.	TRBJ1-3	TRBV5-1	.	CASSLDGNAGNTIYF	TGCGCCAGCAGCTTGGATGGCAACGCTGGAAACACCATATATTTT
.	TRBJ1-1	TRBV7-6	.	CASSLGPGVKNTEAFF	TGTGCCAGCAGCTTAGGGCCAGGGGTAAAAAACACTGAAGCTTTCTTT
.	TRBJ1-2	TRBV7-8	TRBD1	CASSPLGQGVGGYTF	TGTGCCAGCAGCCCATTGGGACAGGGGGTTGGTGGCTACACCTTC
.	TRBJ1-1	TRBV18	TRBD1	CASSGQINTEAFF	TGTGCCAGCTCGGGACAGATAAACACTGAAGCTTTCTTT
once	TRBJ1-2	TRBV7-8	.	CASSLGGDGYTF	TGTGCCAGCAGCTTAGGGGGCGATGGCTACACCTTC
.	TRBJ2-7	TRBV11-2	.	CASSLDRVEQYF	TGTGCCAGCAGCTTAGATCGGGTTGAGCAGTACTTC